This T cell receptor beta chain was sequenced in a study of shared clonotypes between healthy human individuals. Study results and limitations: Naive CD4 clonotypes overlapped across a few donors at approximately 4.5%. Sampling involved blood alone; tissue repertoires likely differ.

The V gene's germline CDR1 is KGHSH and CDR2 LQKENI. Trimming pared 3 bases from V and 6 bases from J, leaving 15 bases between. CDR3 size: 15 residues. A note on this clone: Its antigen is unidentified.

Execution of the assay was at deep level. Sequencing was performed with immunoSEQ multiplex PCR; in TCRdb, only in-frame clones are kept and a portion is missing. The sample yields millions of clones, roughly 96% seen once. Sample: naive CD4+ T cells sorted from blood. Subset here: CD45RA+ positively selected. The source of this sequence is a man aged 18 to 29 in good health. The chain couples TRBV18 to TRBJ1-5; tentative D call: TRBD1 (6 bases). This CDR3 is CASSPNRDPPQPQHF. The CDR3 DNA reads TGTGCCAGCTCACCCAACAGGGACCCCCCTCAGCCCCAGCATTTT.